The 21 T cell receptor beta chains presented below share a single source sample, sequenced in a study of OX40 agonist ivuxolimab in advanced cancers. Libraries were prepared by immunoSEQ multiplex PCR; TCRdb keeps only in-frame clonotypes and omits some of them. The sample has roughly 61,000 clones; 82% are singletons. Here the sequenced sample was CD4+ or CD8+ T cells sorted from blood, taken in a trial of the OX40 agonist ivuxolimab. Receptors originate from an adult with an advanced solid tumor such as melanoma, head and neck, liver or kidney cancer.

CDR3 protein: CASSRDLMNTEAFF. The CDR3 DNA reads TGTGCCAGCAGCCGGGACTTAATGAACACTGAAGCTTTCTTT. The genes are TRBV5-6 and TRBJ1-1, with D tentatively TRBD1 (5 bases). Deletions cut 4 bases from V and 0 bases from J, with 10 bases between. Germline V gives CDR1 SGHDT, CDR2 YYEEEE. The CDR3 totals 14 residues. Using reference TRBV5-6 and TRBJ1-1 for the parts outside the CDR3, the full variable domain is DAGVTQSPTHLIKTRGQQVTLRCSPKSGHDTVSWYQQALGQGPQFIFQYYEEEERQRGNFPDRFSGHQFPNYSSELNVNALLLGDSALYLCASSRDLMNTEAFFGQGTRLTVV.

J is TRBJ2-1 and V is TRBV10-2; D remains ambiguous. Germline CDR1 and CDR2: WSHSY and SAAADI. This CDR3 has 14 amino acids. V shed 0 bases and J shed 9 bases, with 12 bases lying between them. CDR3 nucleotide sequence: TGCGCCAGCAGTGAGTCTCTCACAGTGGGTGAGCAGTTCTTC. Amino acids: CASSESLTVGEQFF.

V and J are TRBV5-1 and TRBJ2-6, with 7 nucleotides matching TRBD1. Germline CDR1 reads SGHRS; CDR2 reads YFSETQ. With V trimmed by 3 bases and J by 1 base, 1 base remained unmatched. There are 15 residues in the CDR3. The CDR3 protein is CASSSQGSGANVLTF. CDR3 in DNA: TGCGCCAGCAGCTCACAGGGGTCTGGGGCCAACGTCCTGACTTTC. The whole variable domain, filled in from reference TRBV5-1 and TRBJ2-6, reads KAGVTQTPRYLIKTRGQQVTLSCSPISGHRSVSWYQQTPGQGLQFLFEYFSETQRNKGNFPGRFSGRQFSNSRSEMNVSTLELGDSALYLCASSSQGSGANVLTFGAGSRLTVL.

The chain joins TRBV27 to TRBJ2-6; D unclear. V was shortened by 7 bases and J by 0 bases, with 7 bases between the two germline ends. Germline assignment: CDR1 MNHEY and CDR2 SMNVEV (reference sequence). The CDR3 is made up of 14 amino acids. The CDR3 DNA reads as TGTGCCAGCACCCTTCACTCTGGGGCCAACGTCCTGACTTTC. Translation gives CASTLHSGANVLTF.

This sequence joins TRBV15 and TRBJ2-1, with TRBD2 matching over 7 bases. This CDR3 spans 14 amino acids. Germline-derived CDR1 and CDR2 are LNHNV and YYDKDF (reference sequence). The V gene end was trimmed by 4 bases and the J gene end by 6 bases; junction bases not matched to a gene: 6. The CDR3 loop is CATSTGGRANEQFF. DNA of the CDR3: TGTGCCACCAGCACTGGCGGGAGAGCCAATGAGCAGTTCTTC. Supplemented by reference TRBV15 and TRBJ2-1, the full variable domain reads DAMVIQNPRYQVTQFGKPVTLSCSQTLNHNVMYWYQQKSSQAPKLLFHYYDKDFNNEADTPDNFQSRRPNTSFCFLDIRSPGLGDTAMYLCATSTGGRANEQFFGPGTRLTVL.

The V call is TRBV6-1, the J call TRBJ1-2; no clear D gene. Deletions cut 5 bases from V and 6 bases from J, with 13 bases between. Germline CDR1 reads MNHNS; CDR2 reads SASEGT. This CDR3 is built from 13 residues. CDR3 sequence (DNA): TGTGCCAGCAGTTATAGGTGGGAAAATGGCTACACCTTC. It is translated as CASSYRWENGYTF.

The gene calls are TRBV7-9 and TRBJ2-1, with a weak D call TRBD2 (5 bases). The CDR3 has 14 amino acids. Germline V gene data show CDR1 as SEHNR and CDR2 as FQNEAQ (reference sequence). Trimming removed 6 bases at V and 6 bases at J, with 15 bases between. CDR3 DNA: TGTGCCAGCAGACGGCCCCAGGCGGGCAATGAGCAGTTCTTC. Its translation: CASRRPQAGNEQFF.

V gene TRBV19 combines with J gene TRBJ1-2; D is possibly TRBD1 (5 bases). The V end lost 3 bases, the J end lost 4 bases, and 12 bases lay between the germline ends. CDR1 is LNHDA, CDR2 SQIVND, per germline (reference sequence). CDR3 length: 14 residues. CDR3 loop: CASSISTESYGYTF. In DNA, the CDR3 is TGTGCCAGTAGTATCTCGACAGAAAGCTATGGCTACACCTTC.

The chain couples TRBV5-1 to TRBJ2-2, with 9 positions matching TRBD2. Germline loops: CDR1 SGHRS, CDR2 YFSETQ. After removal of 2 bases from V and 4 bases from J, the junction contained 6 bases not matched to a gene. The CDR3 loop spans 16 amino acids. In nucleotides, the CDR3 is TGCGCCAGCAGCTTCCCAGCGGGAGGTAGCACCGGGGAGCTGTTTTTT. This encodes CASSFPAGGSTGELFF.

The rearrangement joins TRBV5-4 to TRBJ2-2, with D possibly matching TRBD1 (6 bases). V lost 0 bases and J 4 bases, leaving 16 bases between the germline ends. The CDR3 totals 17 residues. Germline CDR1 is SGHNT and CDR2 is YYREEE (reference sequence). The DNA for the CDR3 is TGTGCCAGCAGCTTGGTGAGGTTAACCAGGGGCACCGGGGAGCTGTTTTTT. Translating gives CASSLVRLTRGTGELFF.

The V gene is TRBV29-1, the J gene TRBJ1-6, with D tentatively TRBD1 (6 bases). This CDR3 region has 13 residues. Trimming stripped 7 bases from V and 2 bases from J, with 9 bases between. CDR1 and CDR2 (germline): SQVTM, ANQGSEA. CDR3: CSARDTYNSPLHF. The CDR3 DNA reads as TGCAGCGCTAGGGACACCTATAATTCACCCCTCCACTTT.

The CDR3 region is CASRAGGYTDTQYF. The DNA for the CDR3 is TGTGCCAGCAGAGCAGGGGGTTACACAGATACGCAGTATTTT. This rearrangement joins TRBV2 to TRBJ2-3; TRBD1 matches at 7 bases. There are 14 residues in the CDR3. The V gene's germline CDR1 is SNHLY and CDR2 FYNNEI. The V gene end was trimmed by 6 bases and the J gene end by 2 bases; junction bases not matched to a gene: 5. Full variable domain (rest looked up from reference TRBV2 and TRBJ2-3): EPEVTQTPSHQVTQMGQEVILRCVPISNHLYFYWYRQILGQKVEFLVSFYNNEISEKSEIFDDQFSVERPDGSNFTLKIRSTKLEDSAMYFCASRAGGYTDTQYFGPGTRLTVL.

Here the CDR3 reads CASSLDSPADTQYF. CDR3 DNA: TGTGCTAGTTCCTTAGACTCCCCCGCAGATACGCAGTATTTT. This chain joins TRBV12-5 and TRBJ2-3; D is uncertain. Germline lookup yields CDR1 LGHNT and CDR2 FRNRAP. This CDR3 contains 14 residues. V was trimmed by 8 bases and J by 4 bases, leaving 16 bases between them.

The chain has TRBV10-3 and TRBJ1-4; the match to TRBD1 covers 7 bases. The ends lost 6 bases at V and 5 bases at J; junction bases unmatched: 9. The length of the CDR3 is 15 residues. Germline CDR1 and CDR2: ENHRY and SYGVKD. The CDR3, as DNA: TGTGCCATCAGCAAGTCGGGACAGAGGAATGAAAAACTGTTTTTT. Its protein is CAISKSGQRNEKLFF.

The CDR3 region is CASSRDQGPYEQYF. The CDR3 DNA follows: TGTGCCAGCAGTCGTGATCAGGGACCCTACGAGCAGTACTTC. The chain couples TRBV28 to TRBJ2-7; D possibly uses TRBD1 or TRBD2 (5 bases each). The V end lost 5 bases, the J end lost 2 bases, and 13 bases lay between the germline ends. The CDR3 is made up of 14 amino acids. Germline V gene data show CDR1 as MDHEN and CDR2 as SYDVKM. The entire variable domain, with the rest obtained from reference TRBV28 and TRBJ2-7, is as follows: DVKVTQSSRYLVKRTGEKVFLECVQDMDHENMFWYRQDPGLGLRLIYFSYDVKMKEKGDIPEGYSVSREKKERFSLILESASTNQTSMYLCASSRDQGPYEQYFGPGTRLTVT.

V gene TRBV27 combines with J gene TRBJ1-4; D remains ambiguous. This CDR3 region has 15 residues. The V gene lost 3 bases and the J gene lost 8 bases, with 16 bases spanning the gap. The germline CDR1 and CDR2 sequences are MNHEY and SMNVEV (reference sequence). The CDR3 coding sequence is TGTGCCAGCAGTTTTACGGGCAGAGGCTACGAAAAACTGTTTTTT. It codes for CASSFTGRGYEKLFF.

The chain has TRBV18 and TRBJ2-7; possible D gene TRBD1, 5 bases. CDR3 length: 16 amino acids. CDR1 is KGHSH, CDR2 LQKENI, per germline. V lost 5 bases and J 6 bases, leaving 23 bases between the germline ends. CDR3 residues: CASSSKEGQGFSEQYF. CDR3 sequence (DNA): TGTGCCAGCTCATCAAAGGAAGGGCAGGGCTTTTCCGAGCAGTACTTC. The full variable domain, completed using reference TRBV18 and TRBJ2-7, is NAGVMQNPRHLVRRRGQEARLRCSPMKGHSHVYWYRQLPEEGLKFMVYLQKENIIDESGMPKERFSAEFPKEGPSILRIQQVVRGDSAAYFCASSSKEGQGFSEQYFGPGTRLTVT.

This chain joins TRBV30 and TRBJ2-7; 9 positions match TRBD2. This CDR3 comprises 14 residues. CDR1 is GTSNPN, CDR2 SVGIG, per germline (reference sequence). Trimming cost V 3 bases and J 5 bases; bases outside gene matches: 8. The CDR3 DNA follows: TGTGCCTGGAGCGGTTTAGCGGGAGTTAACGAGCAGTACTTC. Translating it yields CAWSGLAGVNEQYF.

V is TRBV19 and J is TRBJ1-5, with 7 bases matching TRBD1. CDR1 LNHDA and CDR2 SQIVND come from the germline V gene (reference sequence). This CDR3 has 17 residues. V lost 10 bases, J lost 0 bases, and 15 bases stayed unmatched. Here the CDR3 reads CATRDSPGLDSNQPQHF. The CDR3 DNA is TGTGCCACCCGGGACAGCCCCGGGCTCGATAGCAATCAGCCCCAGCATTTT.

This clone occurred a few times. The V and J genes are TRBV5-1 and TRBJ2-1, with TRBD2 identical over 7 bases. CDR3 length: 15 residues. Germline CDR1 is SGHRS and CDR2 is YFSETQ. Losses at the gene ends were 2 bases for V and 6 bases for J; bases not matched to a gene: 8. As DNA, the CDR3 is TGCGCCAGCAGCTTTGAGGGAGGGCTTAGCAATGAGCAGTTCTTC. Protein: CASSFEGGLSNEQFF.

V and J are TRBV5-1 and TRBJ1-1, with TRBD1 matching 9 bases. V shed 3 bases and J 0 bases; nucleotides not matched to a gene: 6. In germline, CDR1 is SGHRS, CDR2 YFSETQ. CDR3 length: 16 amino acids. CDR3 nucleotide sequence: TGCGCCAGCAGCTCGGGACAGGGCGGATTGAACACTGAAGCTTTCTTT. It yields the protein CASSSGQGGLNTEAFF.